Included here is one T cell receptor beta chain sequence, with context. The data originate from a study of cytomegalovirus exposure and HLA in healthy donors. Donors sampled were nominally healthy, though unrecorded immune exposures were likely. PCR amplification relied on 60 Vbeta primers (plus 13 Jbeta primers). Profiling relied on immunoSEQ multiplex PCR, and the TCRdb table lists in-frame clones only, not all of them. The profile covers about 180,000 clones, with 76% appearing a single time and around 1.6% taken by the ten largest. Germline V gives CDR1 MNHGY, CDR2 SVAAGI. Trimming stripped 11 bases from V and 8 bases from J, with 15 bases between. The CDR3 runs 11 residues.

The chain combines TRBV6-9 with TRBJ1-2; maybe TRBD1 (5 bases). The sequenced sample was PBMCs. This TCR came from a man between 18 and 35 years old in good health and CMV-seronegative. This chain's CDR3 is CARPTGRGYTF. The CDR3 DNA sequence: TGTGCCCGACCCACAGGACGGGGCTACACCTTC.